This passage covers 9 T cell receptor beta chains from one sample sequenced in a study of vaccination effects on CD4 cells after COVID-19. No antigen has been assigned to these receptors. Sequenced by immunoSEQ multiplex PCR; TCRdb stores in-frame clones only, minus some. The sample records roughly 70,000 clones, over 70% being singletons. Antigen-specific CD4+ T cells were first expanded with viral peptide pools by the ViraFEST assay and only then sequenced. Cultured cells yielded isolated CD4+ T cells after 10 days. Vaccine administered to participants consisted of two doses of either BNT162b2 or mRNA-1273. Source: CD4+ T cells from PBMCs cultured with HCoV-229E spike peptides, taken after COVID-19 vaccination. The source is a human donor who received a COVID-19 vaccine.

The chain combines TRBV19 with TRBJ2-4; TRBD1 matches at 7 bases. This CDR3 is 15 amino acids long. Germline V CDR1 and CDR2: LNHDA, SQIVND (reference sequence). V trimming: 6 bases; J trimming: 1 base; junction bases outside the gene matches: 6. CDR3 amino acids: CASSYDRAAKNIQYF. As DNA, the CDR3 is TGTGCCAGTAGCTACGACAGGGCGGCCAAAAACATTCAGTACTTC.

V and J are TRBV18 and TRBJ2-7; 9 bases map to TRBD1. This CDR3 is built from 15 residues. V shed 5 bases, J shed 1 base, and the junction held 6 bases outside the gene matches. Germline V lookup: CDR1 KGHSH, CDR2 LQKENI. For the CDR3, the DNA is TGTGCCAGCTCATTGGACAGGGGCAGATCCTACGAGCAGTACGTC. Residues: CASSLDRGRSYEQYV.

This clone was picked up a small number of times. The rearrangement uses TRBV5-1 and TRBJ1-2; tentatively, D is TRBD1 (6 bases). V lost 0 bases and J 3 bases, leaving 9 bases between the germline ends. The V gene's germline CDR1 is SGHRS and CDR2 YFSETQ. CDR3 size: 14 residues. CDR3 in DNA: TGCGCCAGCAGCTTGGAAGGGGGGGACTATGGCTACACCTTC. It codes for CASSLEGGDYGYTF.

The rearrangement uses TRBV7-2 and TRBJ1-2; maybe TRBD1 (5 bases). The CDR3 extends over 13 amino acids. Trimming shortened V by 5 bases and J by 5 bases, and 12 bases separated the two germline ends. CDR1 and CDR2 (germline): SGHTA, FQGNSA. CDR3 bases: TGTGCCAGCAGCCCCGGGGCGGTTTATGGCTACACCTTC. Amino acid sequence: CASSPGAVYGYTF. Full variable domain (rest looked up from reference TRBV7-2 and TRBJ1-2): GAGVSQSPSNKVTEKGKDVELRCDPISGHTALYWYRQSLGQGLEFLIYFQGNSAPDKSGLPSDRFSAERTGGSVSTLTIQRTQQEDSAVYLCASSPGAVYGYTFGSGTRLTVV.

This clone was recorded a few times. The rearrangement joins TRBV4-3 to TRBJ1-6; TRBD1 might be the D (5 bases). The V end lost 0 bases, the J end lost 10 bases, and 13 bases lay between the germline ends. The CDR3 sequence is 15 residues long. Germline loops: CDR1 LGHNA, CDR2 YSLEER. The CDR3, as DNA: TGCGCCAGCAGCCAAGAAGGGGTAAACGGGTCACCCCTCCACTTT. It encodes CASSQEGVNGSPLHF.

The chain joins TRBV2 to TRBJ1-5; D remains unclear. V was shortened by 6 bases and J by 0 bases, with 6 bases between the two germline ends. This CDR3 is 13 amino acids long. Germline CDR1 and CDR2: SNHLY and FYNNEI. The CDR3 bases are TGTGCCAGCAGAACAGATAGCAATCAGCCCCAGCATTTT. Encoded protein: CASRTDSNQPQHF.

V gene TRBV19 combines with J gene TRBJ2-5; unclear D gene. The CDR3 runs 13 residues. Germline lookup yields CDR1 LNHDA and CDR2 SQIVND (reference sequence). V was trimmed by 5 bases and J by 2 bases, leaving 9 bases between them. DNA of the CDR3: TGTGCCAGTAGTGCCGACGGACAAGAGACCCAGTACTTC. It specifies CASSADGQETQYF.

The chain has TRBV19 and TRBJ1-2; tentatively, D is TRBD1 (6 bases). The V gene's germline CDR1 is LNHDA and CDR2 SQIVND (reference sequence). The CDR3 contains 15 residues. Trimming cost V 3 bases and J 2 bases, with 13 bases left between them. CDR3 nucleotides: TGTGCCAGTAGTATGGTTGGGGGCTACAACTATGGCTACACCTTC. Translating gives CASSMVGGYNYGYTF.

This clone was observed once. The chain joins TRBV19 to TRBJ1-5; D not resolved. The length of the CDR3 is 12 residues. V dropped 3 bases and J dropped 6 bases, with 6 bases sitting between them. From germline, CDR1 is LNHDA and CDR2 SQIVND (reference sequence). The CDR3 region has the DNA TGTGCCAGTAGTATTGCAGCTCAGCCCCAGCATTTT. Translation gives CASSIAAQPQHF. The full variable domain, completed using reference TRBV19 and TRBJ1-5, is DGGITQSPKYLFRKEGQNVTLSCEQNLNHDAMYWYRQDPGQGLRLIYYSQIVNDFQKGDIAEGYSVSREKKESFPLTVTSAQKNPTAFYLCASSIAAQPQHFGDGTRLSIL.